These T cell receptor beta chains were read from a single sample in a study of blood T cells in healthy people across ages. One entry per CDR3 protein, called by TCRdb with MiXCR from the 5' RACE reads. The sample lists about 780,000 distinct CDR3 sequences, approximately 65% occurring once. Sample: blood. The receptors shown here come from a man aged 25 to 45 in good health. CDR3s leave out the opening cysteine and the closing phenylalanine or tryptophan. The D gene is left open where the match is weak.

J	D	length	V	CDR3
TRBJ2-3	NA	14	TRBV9	ASSFNPSGRLDTQY
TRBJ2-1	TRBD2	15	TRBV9	ASSVVASGGRYNEQF
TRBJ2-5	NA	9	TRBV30	AWVSWETQY
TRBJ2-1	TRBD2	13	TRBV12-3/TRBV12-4	ASSWVGGASFEQF
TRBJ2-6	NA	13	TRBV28	AILDGSSGANVLT
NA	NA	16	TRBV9	ASSVDPQGRLPGETQY
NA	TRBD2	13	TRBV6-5	ASSYGVAGGYEQY
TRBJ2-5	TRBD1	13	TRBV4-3	ASSPGTVNSETQY
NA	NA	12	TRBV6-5	ASSYSSLPHEQY
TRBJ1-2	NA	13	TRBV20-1	SARRTGRTNYGYT
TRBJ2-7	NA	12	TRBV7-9	ASSPVPSYYEQY
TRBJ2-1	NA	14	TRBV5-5	ASANRTDLSYNEQF
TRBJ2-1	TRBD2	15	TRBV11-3	ASSSLLAGETCNEQF
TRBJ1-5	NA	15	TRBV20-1	SARAAVHLYSNQPQH
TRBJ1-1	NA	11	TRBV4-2	ASSPVLNTEAF
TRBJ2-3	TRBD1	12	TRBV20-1	SATGTGRTDTQY
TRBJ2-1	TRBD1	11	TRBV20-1	SASPGQYNEQF
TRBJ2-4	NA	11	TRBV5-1	ASSNGTGHIQY
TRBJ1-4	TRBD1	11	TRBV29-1	SVGTGGGEKLF
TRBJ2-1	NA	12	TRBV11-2	ASSLDRAENEQF
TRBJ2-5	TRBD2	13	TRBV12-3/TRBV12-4	ASGPSGLALETQY
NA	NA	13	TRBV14	ASSQGFPSSYEQY